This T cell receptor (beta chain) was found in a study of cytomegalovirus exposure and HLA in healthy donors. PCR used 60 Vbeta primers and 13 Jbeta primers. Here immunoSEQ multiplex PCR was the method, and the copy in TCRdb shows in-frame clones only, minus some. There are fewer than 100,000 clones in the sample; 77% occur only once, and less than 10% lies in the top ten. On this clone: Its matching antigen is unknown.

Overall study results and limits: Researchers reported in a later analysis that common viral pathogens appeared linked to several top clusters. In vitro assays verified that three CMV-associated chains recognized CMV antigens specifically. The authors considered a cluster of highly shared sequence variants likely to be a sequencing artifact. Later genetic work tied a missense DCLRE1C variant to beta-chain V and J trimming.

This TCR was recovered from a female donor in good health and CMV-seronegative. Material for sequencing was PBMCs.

CDR3 sequence (DNA): TGTGCCAGCAGTGAAGCGCTAGGACAGGGGATCCAAGAGACCCAGTACTTC. Protein product: CASSEALGQGIQETQYF. The V and J genes are TRBV2 and TRBJ2-5; 9 bases fit TRBD1. J gave up 1 base and V 0 bases, and 6 bases lay outside the gene matches. This CDR3 region has 17 residues. CDR1 is SNHLY and CDR2 is FYNNEI in the germline V gene.